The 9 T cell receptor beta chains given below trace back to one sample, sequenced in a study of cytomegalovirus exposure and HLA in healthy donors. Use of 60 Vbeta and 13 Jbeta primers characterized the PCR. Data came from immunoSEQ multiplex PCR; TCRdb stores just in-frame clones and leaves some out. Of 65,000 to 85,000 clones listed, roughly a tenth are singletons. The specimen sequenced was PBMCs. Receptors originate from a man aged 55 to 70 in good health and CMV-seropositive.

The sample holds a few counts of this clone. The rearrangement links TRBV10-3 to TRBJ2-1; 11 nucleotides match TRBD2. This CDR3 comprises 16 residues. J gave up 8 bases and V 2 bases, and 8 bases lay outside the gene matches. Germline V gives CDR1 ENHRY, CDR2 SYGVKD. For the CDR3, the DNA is TGTGCCATCAGTGAGAGGGTAGCGGGAGGGCTGGATGAGCAGTTCTTC. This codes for CAISERVAGGLDEQFF.

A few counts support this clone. CDR3: CASRNGLAGEQYF. The CDR3 region has the DNA TGTGCCAGCAGGAACGGACTAGCGGGTGAGCAGTACTTC. V usage is TRBV6-1 and J usage is TRBJ2-7, with TRBD2 matching 11 bases. CDR3 length equals 13 residues. Germline CDR1 MNHNS, CDR2 SASEGT. V shed 6 bases, J shed 7 bases, and the junction held 5 bases outside the gene matches.

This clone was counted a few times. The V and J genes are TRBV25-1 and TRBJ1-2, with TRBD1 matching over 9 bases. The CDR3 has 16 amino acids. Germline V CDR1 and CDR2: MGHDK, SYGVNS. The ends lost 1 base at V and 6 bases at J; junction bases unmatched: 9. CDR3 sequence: CASSESWGDRENGYTF. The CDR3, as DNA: TGTGCCAGCAGTGAATCCTGGGGGGACAGGGAAAATGGCTACACCTTC.

CDR3 bases: TGCGCCAGCAGCATGGGACAGGGGATTTATGGCTACACCTTC. This gives the protein CASSMGQGIYGYTF. The chain couples TRBV5-1 to TRBJ1-2; the match to TRBD1 covers 10 bases. The CDR3 length is 14 residues. CDR1 is SGHRS and CDR2 is YFSETQ in the germline V gene. Losses at the gene ends were 4 bases for V and 5 bases for J; bases not matched to a gene: 5.

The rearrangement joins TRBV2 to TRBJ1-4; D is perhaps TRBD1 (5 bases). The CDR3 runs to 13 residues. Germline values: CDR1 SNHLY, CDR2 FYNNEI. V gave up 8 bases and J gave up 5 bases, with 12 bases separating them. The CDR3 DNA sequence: TGTGCCAGCTCTGACAGTCACAATGAAAAACTGTTTTTT. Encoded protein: CASSDSHNEKLFF.

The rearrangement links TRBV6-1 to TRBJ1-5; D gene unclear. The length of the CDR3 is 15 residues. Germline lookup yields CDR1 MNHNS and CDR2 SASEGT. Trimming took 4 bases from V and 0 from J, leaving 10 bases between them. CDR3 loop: CASSAGTNSNQPQHF. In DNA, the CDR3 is TGTGCCAGCAGTGCGGGTACCAATAGCAATCAGCCCCAGCATTTT.

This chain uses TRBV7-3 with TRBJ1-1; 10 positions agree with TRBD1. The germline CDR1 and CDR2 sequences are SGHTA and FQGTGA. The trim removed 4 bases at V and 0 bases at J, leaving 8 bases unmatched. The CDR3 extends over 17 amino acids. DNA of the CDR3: TGTGCCAGCAGCTCGACAGGGGGCGCGAGGATGAACACTGAAGCTTTCTTT. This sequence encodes CASSSTGGARMNTEAFF. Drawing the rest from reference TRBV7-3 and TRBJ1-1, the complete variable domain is GAGVSQTPSNKVTEKGKYVELRCDPISGHTALYWYRQSLGQGPEFLIYFQGTGAADDSGLPNDRFFAVRPEGSVSTLKIQRTERGDSAVYLCASSSTGGARMNTEAFFGQGTRLTVV.

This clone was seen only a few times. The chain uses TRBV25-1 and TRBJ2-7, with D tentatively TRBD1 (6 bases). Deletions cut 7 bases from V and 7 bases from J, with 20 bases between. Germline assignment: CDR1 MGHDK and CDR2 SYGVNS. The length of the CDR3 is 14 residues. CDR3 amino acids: CASISGQGHQEQYF. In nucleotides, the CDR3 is TGTGCCAGCATCTCCGGGCAGGGACATCAAGAGCAGTACTTC.

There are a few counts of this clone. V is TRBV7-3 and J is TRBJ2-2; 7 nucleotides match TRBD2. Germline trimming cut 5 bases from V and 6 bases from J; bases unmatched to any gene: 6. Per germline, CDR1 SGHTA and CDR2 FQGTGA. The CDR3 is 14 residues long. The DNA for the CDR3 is TGTGCCAGCAGCCCCAGACTAGCCGCCGGGGAGCTGTTTTTT. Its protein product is CASSPRLAAGELFF.